One sample yielded the 7 T cell receptor beta chains listed below, sequenced in a study of shared clonotypes between healthy human individuals. Repertoires were generated with immunoSEQ multiplex PCR, while TCRdb's copy carries only in-frame clones and drops some. The data contain more than 2 million clones, approximately 94% of them seen just once; the ten biggest clones take up 0.13%. Sequencing used naive CD4+ T cells sorted from blood. Documented subset: CD45RA+ positively selected. These receptors were obtained from a man younger than 35 in good health.

The chain uses TRBV5-1 and TRBJ1-6; 7 nucleotides match TRBD1. CDR1 and CDR2 (germline): SGHRS, YFSETQ. CDR3 length: 20 amino acids. The ends lost 4 bases at V and 5 bases at J; junction bases unmatched: 21. The CDR3 sequence: CASSRDRVGLDTLNNSPLHF. The CDR3, as DNA: TGCGCCAGCAGCAGAGACAGGGTCGGGTTAGATACCTTAAATAATTCACCCCTCCACTTT.

The chain links TRBV9 to TRBJ2-7; no definite D call. Germline V CDR1 and CDR2: SGDLS, YYNGEE. Trimming removed 1 base from V and 6 bases from J, with 17 bases in between. This CDR3 region has 15 residues. This CDR3 is CASSVQDLPQSEQYF. CDR3 DNA: TGTGCCAGCAGCGTACAGGACCTACCCCAATCCGAGCAGTACTTC.

CDR3 bases: TGCGCCAGCAGACCACGACAGGGACTACCAAGCACAGATACGCAGTATTTT. This gives the protein CASRPRQGLPSTDTQYF. The gene calls are TRBV5-1 and TRBJ2-3; D possibly uses TRBD1 or TRBD2 (7 bases each). The CDR3 extends over 17 amino acids. From germline, CDR1 is SGHRS and CDR2 YFSETQ. Deletions cut 5 bases from V and 0 bases from J, with 19 bases between. Using reference TRBV5-1 and TRBJ2-3 for the parts outside the CDR3, the full variable domain is KAGVTQTPRYLIKTRGQQVTLSCSPISGHRSVSWYQQTPGQGLQFLFEYFSETQRNKGNFPGRFSGRQFSNSRSEMNVSTLELGDSALYLCASRPRQGLPSTDTQYFGPGTRLTVL.

This clone was observed once. The gene calls are TRBV9 and TRBJ1-4; TRBD1 matches at 8 bases. J lost 2 bases, V lost 0 bases, and 9 bases had no gene match. The germline V gene has CDR1 SGDLS and CDR2 YYNGEE. The CDR3 spans 18 residues. The CDR3 is CASSVGRTGLSTNEKLFF. CDR3 bases: TGTGCCAGCAGCGTAGGGAGGACAGGGTTGTCGACTAATGAAAAACTGTTTTTT.

V and J are TRBV18 and TRBJ2-7; 9 bases map to TRBD2. The V gene's germline CDR1 is KGHSH and CDR2 LQKENI. This CDR3 has 17 residues. The V gene end was trimmed by 3 bases and the J gene end by 6 bases; junction bases not matched to a gene: 15. CDR3 protein: CASSPRTSAASHSEQYF. In nucleotides, the CDR3 is TGTGCCAGCTCACCGCGGACTAGCGCTGCTTCCCACTCCGAGCAGTACTTC. The variable domain in full, completed from reference TRBV18 and TRBJ2-7, reads NAGVMQNPRHLVRRRGQEARLRCSPMKGHSHVYWYRQLPEEGLKFMVYLQKENIIDESGMPKERFSAEFPKEGPSILRIQQVVRGDSAAYFCASSPRTSAASHSEQYFGPGTRLTVT.

This chain joins TRBV7-2 and TRBJ1-2; D is possibly TRBD1 (5 bases). The germline V gene has CDR1 SGHTA and CDR2 FQGNSA. V lost 5 bases to trimming and J lost 5 bases, with 9 bases between them. This CDR3 comprises 12 residues. CDR3 DNA sequence: TGTGCCAGCAGCCAGACAGAGTATGGCTACACCTTC. Protein product: CASSQTEYGYTF. The full variable domain, rest sourced from reference TRBV7-2 and TRBJ1-2, is GAGVSQSPSNKVTEKGKDVELRCDPISGHTALYWYRQSLGQGLEFLIYFQGNSAPDKSGLPSDRFSAERTGGSVSTLTIQRTQQEDSAVYLCASSQTEYGYTFGSGTRLTVV.

The chain couples TRBV6-6 to TRBJ2-7, with 8 bases aligning to TRBD2. The germline V gene has CDR1 MNHNY and CDR2 SVGAGI (reference sequence). V lost 6 bases, J lost 11 bases, and 9 bases stayed unmatched. The CDR3 is made up of 12 amino acids. The CDR3 reads CASSYTSGLKYF. CDR3 DNA: TGTGCCAGCAGCTACACTAGCGGACTAAAGTACTTC.